These 24 T cell receptor beta chains share one sample of origin, sequenced in a study of T-cell reconstitution after alpha-beta-depleted transplantation in children. This sample's TCRbeta library carried unique molecular identifier barcodes. TCRdb used MiXCR to reprocess the PCR reads, holding one entry per CDR3 protein. The repertoire consists of around 400,000 distinct CDR3 sequences, with around 20% occurring once and the leading ten covering 3.8%. The specimen comprised PBMCs from the stem cell graft donor, sampled from the stem cell graft. The receptors originated from a human donor who donated a stem cell graft to a child with acute myeloid leukemia.

A few counts support this clonotype. The rearrangement uses TRBV7-9 and TRBJ2-1, with D maybe TRBD2 (6 bases). Germline V CDR1 and CDR2: SEHNR, FQNEAQ (reference sequence). The CDR3 is made up of 15 amino acids. Trimming shortened V by 5 bases and J by 2 bases, and 13 bases separated the two germline ends. CDR3 loop: CASSPAGSAYNEQFF. The CDR3 nucleotides are TGTGCCAGCAGCCCCGCGGGGTCAGCCTACAATGAGCAGTTCTTC.

The V gene is TRBV2, the J gene TRBJ2-4; D gene uncertain. Trimming stripped 5 bases from V and 0 bases from J, with 11 bases between. Germline V gene lookup returns CDR1 SNHLY and CDR2 FYNNEI. The CDR3 totals 15 residues. CDR3 amino acids: CASSQVGSAKNIQYF. The CDR3 DNA sequence: TGTGCCAGCAGTCAGGTCGGGTCAGCCAAAAACATTCAGTACTTC.

The chain uses TRBV20-1 and TRBJ2-1; 7 nucleotides match TRBD2. The CDR3 is 15 amino acids. Germline CDR1 is DFQATT and CDR2 is SNEGSKA (reference sequence). J was trimmed by 4 bases and V by 1 base; bases with no gene match: 7. Here the CDR3 reads CSARGELAVYNEQFF. DNA of the CDR3: TGCAGTGCTAGAGGGGAGCTAGCGGTGTACAATGAGCAGTTCTTC.

The rearrangement joins TRBV4-2 to TRBJ2-7; 11 bases agree with TRBD2. V dropped 1 base and J dropped 0; count of bases not matched to a gene: 2. The CDR3 runs to 16 residues. The germline CDR1 and CDR2 sequences are LGHNA and YNFKEQ. The CDR3 reads CASSQALAGGSYEQYF. For the CDR3, the DNA is TGTGCCAGCAGCCAAGCCCTAGCGGGAGGCTCCTACGAGCAGTACTTC.

The genes are TRBV24-1 and TRBJ2-2, with TRBD2 identical over 8 bases. V lost 6 bases, J lost 2 bases, and 1 base stayed unmatched. The CDR3 length is 14 residues. The germline V gene has CDR1 KGHDR and CDR2 SFDVKD. The CDR3 protein is CATSLAGNTGELFF. The CDR3 nucleotides are TGTGCCACCAGTCTAGCGGGTAACACCGGGGAGCTGTTTTTT.

The chain has TRBV7-8 and TRBJ2-3; 9 positions agree with TRBD2. The length of the CDR3 is 17 residues. Trimming at V came to 4 bases and at J to 6 bases, leaving 14 bases not matched to a gene. Germline V gene data show CDR1 as SGHVS and CDR2 as FQNEAQ. In nucleotides, the CDR3 is TGTGCCAGCAGCTGGGGGCGCGTTGGAGCGGGAGGTGATACGCAGTATTTT. Translating it yields CASSWGRVGAGGDTQYF.

This clonotype was seen ten or more times. This chain joins TRBV12-3 or TRBV12-4 and TRBJ2-1; 8 bases map to TRBD2. There are 13 residues in the CDR3. V lost 6 bases to trimming and J lost 10 bases; unmatched junction nucleotides: 8. CDR3 coding DNA: TGTGCCAGCAGGCTGAGCGGGGGCGAAGAGCAGTTCTTC. Its translation: CASRLSGGEEQFF.

This chain uses TRBV15 with TRBJ2-5, with TRBD1 matching over 7 bases. Trimming removed 0 bases from V and 4 bases from J; junction bases left unmatched: 5. Germline-derived CDR1 and CDR2 are LNHNV and YYDKDF (reference sequence). The CDR3 loop spans 15 amino acids. In DNA, the CDR3 is TGTGCCACCAGCAGAGAAGCTAGGGGGCGAGAGACCCAGTACTTC. It encodes CATSREARGRETQYF.

This clonotype was counted only a few times. The rearrangement joins TRBV21-1 to TRBJ1-2; TRBD1, the table's D call, lacks a check against the DNA. TRBV21-1 is classified as a pseudogene. There are 16 residues in the CDR3. DNA for the CDR3: TGTGCCAGCAGCAAAGGAGAGGGGCCAGAACGCTATGGCTACACCTTC. Residues: CASSKGEGPERYGYTF.

The J gene is TRBJ1-6, the V gene TRBV10-3; unclear D gene. Germline CDR1 and CDR2: ENHRY and SYGVKD. There are 12 residues in the CDR3. Trimming stripped 10 bases from V and 7 bases from J, with 11 bases between. The CDR3 region has the DNA TGTGCCACCCAAGTGCCGAATTCACCCCTCCACTTT. It is translated as CATQVPNSPLHF.

This clonotype was seen more than once but under ten times. This chain connects TRBV24-1 to TRBJ2-1; no clear D gene. The CDR3 totals 20 residues. Germline V gene lookup returns CDR1 KGHDR and CDR2 SFDVKD. V lost 2 bases and J 0 bases, leaving 22 bases between the germline ends. DNA for the CDR3: TGTGCCACCAGTGATTCCTCCAAGTATACCTGGGCTTCCTCCTACAATGAGCAGTTCTTC. Translation gives CATSDSSKYTWASSYNEQFF.

This sequence joins TRBV29-1 and TRBJ2-7; 11 bases match TRBD2. Per the germline V gene, CDR1 is SQVTM and CDR2 is ANQGSEA. CDR3 length equals 13 residues. V lost 4 bases to trimming and J lost 2 bases; unmatched junction nucleotides: 1. CDR3 nucleotides: TGCAGCGTTGGGACTAGCGGGCCCTACGAGCAGTACTTC. Translating gives CSVGTSGPYEQYF.

V gene TRBV10-3 combines with J gene TRBJ2-1; D could derive from TRBD1 or TRBD2 (5 bases each). The CDR3 sequence is 15 residues long. Germline CDR1 and CDR2: ENHRY and SYGVKD. The germline V and J ends were trimmed by 6 bases and 5 bases, with 17 bases remaining between them. DNA for the CDR3: TGTGCCATCAGGCCTCGAGGGGAGATAGACAATGAGCAGTTCTTC. Protein sequence: CAIRPRGEIDNEQFF.

CDR3 amino acids: CASRPTSGRLNEQFF. The CDR3, as DNA: TGTGCCAGCAGGCCTACTAGCGGGAGGTTAAATGAGCAGTTCTTC. This chain connects TRBV3-1 to TRBJ2-1; TRBD2 aligns across 12 bases. The CDR3 length is 15 residues. V shed 6 bases, J shed 7 bases, and the junction held 7 bases outside the gene matches. The germline CDR1 and CDR2 sequences are LGHDT and YNNKEL (reference sequence).

This chain uses TRBV25-1 with TRBJ2-2; D is possibly TRBD2 (6 bases). The CDR3 spans 18 residues. Germline values: CDR1 MGHDK, CDR2 SYGVNS. The V and J ends lost 2 bases and 8 bases respectively, with 24 bases between them. The CDR3 nucleotides read TGTGCCAGCAGTGAAGTCCCCAGACAAGGGCCAGGGACTGGGGAGCTGTTTTTT. Its translation: CASSEVPRQGPGTGELFF.

The V call is TRBV12-3 or TRBV12-4, the J call TRBJ1-5; TRBD1 is a possible D gene (6 bases). V was cut by 3 bases and J by 7 bases, with 13 bases left in between. This CDR3 is built from 14 residues. CDR3 amino acids: CASSFGGGGQPQHF. In DNA, the CDR3 is TGTGCCAGCAGTTTCGGAGGGGGAGGACAGCCCCAGCATTTT.

This rearrangement joins TRBV4-2 to TRBJ2-7; D remains unclear. The CDR3 loop spans 15 amino acids. The germline V gene has CDR1 LGHNA and CDR2 YNFKEQ. Trimming shortened V by 0 bases and J by 2 bases, and 11 bases separated the two germline ends. In DNA, the CDR3 is TGTGCCAGCAGCCAAGATCAACGAAAAACCTACGAGCAGTACTTC. Its protein product is CASSQDQRKTYEQYF.

The chain has TRBV5-1 and TRBJ1-5; D unresolved. This CDR3 has 17 amino acids. CDR1 and CDR2 (germline): SGHRS, YFSETQ. Trimming shortened V by 1 base and J by 0 bases, and 14 bases separated the two germline ends. The CDR3 DNA reads TGCGCCAGCAGCTTGACCGCCCTCCAGTATAGCAATCAGCCCCAGCATTTT. It yields the protein CASSLTALQYSNQPQHF.

This clonotype was seen a few times. This chain links TRBV11-3 with TRBJ2-1, with 12 bases lining up with TRBD2. The CDR3 loop spans 15 amino acids. V shed 5 bases and J 6 bases; nucleotides not matched to a gene: 5. Looked up from germline, CDR1 is SGHNT and CDR2 is YENEEA. The CDR3 region has the DNA TGTGCCAGCAGCCCTAGGACTAGCGGGACCAATGAGCAGTTCTTC. Translation: CASSPRTSGTNEQFF. Full variable domain (rest looked up from reference TRBV11-3 and TRBJ2-1): EAGVVQSPRYKIIEKKQPVAFWCNPISGHNTLYWYLQNLGQGPELLIRYENEEAVDDSQLPKDRFSAERLKGVDSTLKIQPAELGDSAVYLCASSPRTSGTNEQFFGPGTRLTVL.

In its sample, this clonotype was seen a few times. One base away lies a much larger clone, so this may be a sequencing read error. V is TRBV29-1 and J is TRBJ2-7; TRBD2 might be the D (6 bases). V was pared by 0 bases and J by 6 bases, with 12 bases between. This CDR3 region has 13 residues. Germline V CDR1 and CDR2: SQVTM, ANQGSEA. CDR3 DNA sequence: TGCAGCGTTGAAGATCGACTAGGAGGCGAGCAGTACTTC. Its protein product is CSVEDRLGGEQYF.

This clonotype showed up many times. The gene calls are TRBV12-3 or TRBV12-4 and TRBJ2-6, with 9 bases that match TRBD1. The CDR3 is made up of 16 amino acids. With V trimmed by 5 bases and J by 3 bases, 5 bases remained unmatched. The CDR3 spells CASSKQGAGGANVLTF. CDR3 nucleotide sequence: TGTGCCAGCAGTAAACAGGGGGCAGGTGGGGCCAACGTCCTGACTTTC.

The V call is TRBV4-3, the J call TRBJ2-3, with TRBD2 matching over 12 bases. V lost 0 bases and J lost 4; bases outside the gene matches: 8. The CDR3 totals 18 residues. Germline V gives CDR1 LGHNA, CDR2 YSLEER. The CDR3 loop reads CASSQDSLTSGSSDTQYF. Here the CDR3 DNA reads TGCGCCAGCAGCCAAGATTCCCTGACTAGCGGGAGTTCAGATACGCAGTATTTT.

This clonotype appeared many times. J is TRBJ2-5 and V is TRBV6-5, with D unresolved. The CDR3 totals 13 residues. Germline loops: CDR1 MNHEY, CDR2 SVGAGI. V was clipped by 0 bases and J by 4 bases, with 6 bases between them. Here the CDR3 reads CASSYSAAETQYF. In nucleotides, the CDR3 is TGTGCCAGCAGTTACTCGGCGGCAGAGACCCAGTACTTC.

The chain recombines TRBV5-1 with TRBJ1-4; D uncertain. Trimming stripped 2 bases from V and 4 bases from J, with 12 bases between. Germline V CDR1 and CDR2: SGHRS, YFSETQ. This CDR3 is 15 amino acids long. In nucleotides, the CDR3 is TGCGCCAGCAGCTTAGGTGGCCCCGGTAATGAAAAACTGTTTTTT. It yields the protein CASSLGGPGNEKLFF.